The entry below gives a single TCR beta chain sequence along with its context. What it recognizes is unknown. This sample was included in a study of T cell responses to AZD1222 COVID-19 vaccine. Notes on the study in general: The breadth and depth of Spike-specific TCRs increased once two AZD1222 doses had been given. The donor group comprised mostly white British people and more females; the analysis possibly underestimated clonal diversity.

Profiled with immunoSEQ multiplex PCR; TCRdb holds only in-frame clones, not every one. The repertoire holds 150,000 to 200,000 clones, approximately 90% seen once, with about 1.1% in the top ten. The CDR3 extends over 14 amino acids. V was shortened by 2 bases and J by 1 base, with 8 bases between the two germline ends. The germline gives CDR1 KGHSH, CDR2 LQKENI. The sequencing used peripheral blood, collected 28 days after the second AZD1222 dose. The chain recombines TRBV18 with TRBJ1-1; D may be TRBD1 (5 bases). This TCR was recovered from an adult who received the AZD1222 COVID-19 vaccine. The CDR3 nucleotides read TGTGCCAGCTCACCAAGGGACCAGAACACTGAAGCTTTCTTT. Translated: CASSPRDQNTEAFF.